This is a list of T cell receptor beta chains from one sample in a study of beta chain features in type 1 diabetes. The data were produced by immunoSEQ multiplex PCR, yet TCRdb's version contains in-frame clones alone and is incomplete. The sample carries approximately 44,000 clones, over 50% recorded once. The sequencing input was Tregs from blood. The receptors stem from a woman in her late teens or twenties in good health. The CDR3 runs from the conserved cysteine through the conserved F or W. Fields, in order: CDR3 DNA, CDR3 protein, clone size, CDR3 length, D gene, V gene, J gene. D genes are given only for firm matches. Clone size appears in some rows only: once, few, many, or a class for an expanded clone.

CDR3nt: TGTGCCAGTACCACCCGGACAGGAAAGCAGGGCAATCAGCCCCAGCATTTT
CDR3aa: CASTTRTGKQGNQPQHF
abundance: NA
len: 17
d_gene: TRBD1
v_gene: TRBV19
j_gene: TRBJ1-5

CDR3nt: TGTGCCAGCAGCCGACCGGGACAGGGTGGCGAGCAGTACTTC
CDR3aa: CASSRPGQGGEQYF
abundance: few
len: 14
d_gene: TRBD1
v_gene: TRBV6-6
j_gene: TRBJ2-7

CDR3nt: TGTGCCAGCTCACCACTTGAACAGGGGGGGAGAGCTTTCTTT
CDR3aa: CASSPLEQGGRAFF
abundance: NA
len: 14
d_gene: TRBD1
v_gene: TRBV18
j_gene: TRBJ1-1

CDR3nt: TGTGCCAGCAGTTACTCGATAGGGGCAGGACAGCCCCAGCATTTT
CDR3aa: CASSYSIGAGQPQHF
abundance: NA
len: 15
d_gene: NA
v_gene: TRBV6-5
j_gene: TRBJ1-5

CDR3nt: TGCAGCGTTGAAGTTAGCGGGAGAGCAGATACGCAGTATTTT
CDR3aa: CSVEVSGRADTQYF
abundance: few
len: 14
d_gene: TRBD2
v_gene: TRBV29-1
j_gene: TRBJ2-3

CDR3nt: TGTGCCAGTATAACCGGGACAGGTTACACCGGGGAGCTGTTTTTT
CDR3aa: CASITGTGYTGELFF
abundance: NA
len: 15
d_gene: TRBD1
v_gene: TRBV19
j_gene: TRBJ2-2

CDR3nt: TGTGCCAGCAGAGTAAACAGGGGAACAGATACGCAGTATTTT
CDR3aa: CASRVNRGTDTQYF
abundance: NA
len: 14
d_gene: TRBD1
v_gene: TRBV7-2
j_gene: TRBJ2-3

CDR3nt: TGCGCCAGCAGCCTACGACCCGGGACTAGCGGGAGTAAAGCCTACAATGAGCAGTTCTTC
CDR3aa: CASSLRPGTSGSKAYNEQFF
abundance: few
len: 20
d_gene: TRBD2
v_gene: TRBV4-3
j_gene: TRBJ2-1

CDR3nt: TGTGCCAGCTCACCCCTACCGCGGGCGAACACTGAAGCTTTCTTT
CDR3aa: CASSPLPRANTEAFF
abundance: NA
len: 15
d_gene: NA
v_gene: TRBV18
j_gene: TRBJ1-1

CDR3nt: TGTGCCAGCAGTCTCGGACTAGCGGGAGAGAGTCGAAACGAGCAGTACTTC
CDR3aa: CASSLGLAGESRNEQYF
abundance: NA
len: 17
d_gene: TRBD2
v_gene: TRBV28
j_gene: TRBJ2-7